This T cell receptor beta chain was sequenced in a study of T cell changes during pregnancy in multiple sclerosis. Generated by immunoSEQ multiplex PCR, the TCRdb table keeps only in-frame clones and is missing some. The sample contains approximately 64,000 clones, about 92% of which appear only once. The sequenced sample was peripheral blood, obtained in the first trimester of pregnancy. The TCR comes from a female donor with multiple sclerosis, enrolled in a pregnancy study.

This CDR3 reads CASLEGVSNTGELFF. The DNA for the CDR3 is TGTGCCAGTCTCGAGGGGGTATCGAACACCGGGGAGCTGTTTTTT. The chain employs TRBV7-2 and TRBJ2-2; tentatively, D is TRBD1 (6 bases). V lost 9 bases and J 0 bases, leaving 14 bases between the germline ends. This CDR3 has 15 amino acids. CDR1 and CDR2 (germline): SGHTA, FQGNSA. Looking up the rest from reference TRBV7-2 and TRBJ2-2 gives the full variable domain: GAGVSQSPSNKVTEKGKDVELRCDPISGHTALYWYRQSLGQGLEFLIYFQGNSAPDKSGLPSDRFSAERTGGSVSTLTIQRTQQEDSAVYLCASLEGVSNTGELFFGEGSRLTVL.